This TCR beta chain was observed in a study of neurological immune-mediated disorders. This clonotype showed up many times. Regarding time point: longitudinal time-point 1 (baseline). Unsorted libraries were prepared from 2 million PBMCs held at -80 C. The method for making cDNA was 5'RACE, and it used 10-nucleotide random UMIs. Whenever a sequencing run was performed, it yielded over 190 million TCR-beta sequences from 15-18 subjects. Using its own MiXCR run on the 5' RACE reads, TCRdb lists one record per CDR3 protein. Among approximately 49,000 distinct CDR3 sequences listed, about 9.1% were seen once. V lost 0 bases to trimming and J lost 0 bases; unmatched junction nucleotides: 16. Germline values: CDR1 WNHNN, CDR2 SYGVQD (reference sequence). This CDR3 has 20 residues.

Sequencing was performed on PBMCs. The V and J genes are TRBV10-1 and TRBJ2-7, with TRBD1 identical over 8 bases. This clonotype originated in a woman aged 40 to 49 in good health. The CDR3 nucleotides are TGCGCCAGCAGTGAGTCCCCCGGAGGAGGACAGGGAAGCCTCTCCTACGAGCAGTACTTC. This codes for CASSESPGGGQGSLSYEQYF.